The clone carrying this T cell receptor (beta chain) has more than one count but fewer than ten. This record belongs to a study of blood T cell repertoires in COVID-19. Germline V lookup: CDR1 LNHDA, CDR2 SQIVND (reference sequence). J was trimmed by 0 bases and V by 4 bases; bases with no gene match: 3. The length of the CDR3 is 14 residues. Per the study methods: Cell counts per sample came from amplifying reference gene primers. The table came from immunoSEQ multiplex PCR; TCRdb's copy has only in-frame clones and leaves some out. V and J calls and clone size are copied from that table; D and trimming were computed from the DNA. The repertoire holds roughly 400,000 clones, more than 70% seen once, with roughly 1.4% in the top ten. Individuals in the exposed group had encountered a COVID-19 case within 2 weeks preceding study entry.

This sequence originates from a woman in her late teens or twenties who had been exposed to COVID-19. The sequenced sample was PBMCs or T cells enriched from blood (not recorded which). This chain connects TRBV19 to TRBJ2-7; 7 bases fit TRBD1. The CDR3 nucleotides are TGTGCCAGTAGTACCAGGGGGATCTCCTACGAGCAGTACTTC. Translation gives CASSTRGISYEQYF.